These T cell receptor beta chains were read from a single sample in a study of blood T cell repertoires in COVID-19. Libraries were prepared by immunoSEQ multiplex PCR; TCRdb keeps only in-frame clonotypes and omits some of them. There are 40,000 to 50,000 clones in the sample; about 83% occur only once, and approximately 2.1% lies in the top ten. The sample taken for sequencing was peripheral blood. These receptors were collected from a woman aged 60-75 years with acute or convalescent COVID-19. Both conserved end residues are part of each CDR3. Each record gives: J gene, clone size, V gene, D gene, CDR3 protein, CDR3 DNA. The D gene is left open where the match is weak. Clone size is not always given. Where it is, it says once, few, many or a class for expanded clones.

>TRBJ1-5|once|TRBV15|TRBD1
CATSRGARGRIQPQHF
TGTGCCACCAGCAGAGGGGCCAGGGGGAGGATACAGCCCCAGCATTTT
>TRBJ1-1|NA|TRBV24-1|NA
CATSGGGNTEAFF
TGTGCCACCAGTGGAGGGGGAAACACTGAAGCTTTCTTT
>TRBJ2-7|NA|TRBV30|TRBD2
CAWSGSGISYEQYF
TGTGCCTGGAGTGGCAGCGGGATTTCCTACGAGCAGTACTTC
>TRBJ1-2|NA|TRBV25-1|TRBD1
CASGGQGGYGYTF
TGTGCCAGCGGGGGACAGGGCGGCTATGGCTACACCTTC
>TRBJ1-1|NA|TRBV5-1|NA
CASSLHRDTTEAFF
TGCGCCAGCAGCTTGCACCGGGACACCACTGAAGCTTTCTTT
>TRBJ1-1|NA|TRBV5-5|NA
CASSEGLFNTEAFF
TGTGCCAGCAGCGAGGGACTGTTTAACACTGAAGCTTTCTTT
>TRBJ1-2|NA|TRBV28|NA
CASSLRGDYGYTF
TGTGCCAGCAGTTTACGGGGGGACTATGGCTACACCTTC
>TRBJ2-1|once|TRBV24-1|TRBD2
CATSASGGDYNEQFF
TGTGCCACCAGTGCTAGCGGGGGTGACTACAATGAGCAGTTCTTC
>TRBJ2-2|NA|TRBV2|TRBD2
CASSGFAGGPTGELFF
TGTGCCAGCAGTGGATTTGCGGGGGGGCCTACCGGGGAGCTGTTTTTT
>TRBJ2-1|NA|TRBV15|TRBD2
CATSRGGTSSYNEQFF
TGTGCCACCAGCAGAGGCGGGACTAGCTCCTACAATGAGCAGTTCTTC
>TRBJ2-7|NA|TRBV29-1|NA
CSGTTGLEQYF
TGCAGCGGAACCACAGGGTTAGAGCAGTACTTC
>TRBJ2-1|NA|TRBV4-1|TRBD2
CASSHGGRAGYNEQFF
TGCGCCAGCAGCCACGGGGGGAGGGCCGGCTACAATGAGCAGTTCTTC
>TRBJ2-2|NA|TRBV10-3|NA
CAISGRSTGTLNTGELFF
TGTGCCATCAGTGGGCGGAGTACCGGGACTTTGAACACCGGGGAGCTGTTTTTT
>TRBJ2-5|NA|TRBV7-3|NA
CASSLSGALETQYF
TGTGCCAGCAGCTTGTCAGGGGCGTTGGAGACCCAGTACTTC
>TRBJ1-2|NA|TRBV6-5|TRBD1
CASDRVAYGYTF
TGTGCCAGCGACAGGGTCGCCTATGGCTACACCTTC
>TRBJ2-1|few|TRBV30|TRBD2
CAWTTHGTISADEQFF
TGTGCCTGGACCACCCACGGGACTATATCCGCGGATGAGCAGTTCTTC
>TRBJ2-2|few|TRBV7-8|TRBD2
CASSSRLAGGELFF
TGTGCCAGCAGCTCGCGCCTAGCGGGCGGGGAGCTGTTTTTT
>TRBJ2-1|once|TRBV24-1|NA
CATSSTGNEQFF
TGTGCCACCAGTTCGACGGGTAATGAGCAGTTCTTC
>TRBJ1-6|NA|TRBV28|NA
CASSLKPGNYNSPLHF
TGTGCCAGCAGTTTAAAGCCGGGAAATTATAATTCACCCCTCCACTTT
>TRBJ1-5|NA|TRBV19|TRBD1
CASSGTGDQPQHF
TGTGCCAGTAGCGGGACAGGGGATCAGCCCCAGCATTTT
>TRBJ2-5|NA|TRBV4-1|TRBD2
CASSQDTGMRLGGKETQYF
TGCGCCAGCAGCCAAGATACGGGGATGAGATTGGGAGGGAAGGAGACCCAGTACTTC
>TRBJ2-6|NA|TRBV3-1/TRBV3-2|NA
CASSPSGANVLTF
TGTGCCAGCAGCCCGTCTGGGGCCAACGTCCTGACTTTC
>TRBJ2-7|NA|TRBV16|TRBD1
CASSLTGANYEQYF
TGTGCCAGCAGCCTAACAGGGGCGAATTACGAGCAGTACTTC
>TRBJ1-1|NA|TRBV28|NA
CASRPVARGYDTEAFF
TGTGCCAGCAGACCGGTGGCCAGGGGTTATGACACTGAAGCTTTCTTT
>TRBJ2-7|NA|TRBV6-5|TRBD1
CASSYTWDSSYEQYF
TGTGCCAGCAGTTACACCTGGGACAGCTCCTACGAGCAGTACTTC
>TRBJ2-7|once|TRBV7-9|TRBD1
CASSERDRGYEQYF
TGTGCCAGCAGCGAACGGGACAGGGGCTACGAGCAGTACTTC
>TRBJ2-1|once|TRBV6-5|NA
CASEIDSPNNEQFF
TGTGCCAGCGAGATCGACAGCCCCAACAATGAGCAGTTCTTC
>TRBJ1-2|NA|TRBV5-4|TRBD1
CASSLGQGNGYTF
TGTGCCAGCAGCTTGGGACAGGGAAATGGCTACACCTTC
>TRBJ2-5|NA|TRBV7-9|TRBD2
CASSSGTSGRETQYF
TGTGCCAGCAGCTCCGGGACTAGCGGGAGGGAGACCCAGTACTTC
>TRBJ2-2|NA|TRBV7-9|TRBD1
CASSLSQGDTGELFF
TGTGCCAGCAGCTTATCACAGGGGGACACCGGGGAGCTGTTTTTT
>TRBJ2-7|NA|TRBV2|TRBD2
CASSFQLAGGSYEQYF
TGTGCCAGCAGTTTCCAACTAGCGGGGGGATCCTACGAGCAGTACTTC
>TRBJ2-3|NA|TRBV10-3|TRBD2
CAISESASGGLGDTQYF
TGTGCCATCAGTGAGTCGGCTAGCGGGGGGTTAGGAGATACGCAGTATTTT
>TRBJ2-3|NA|TRBV19|TRBD2
CASRLAGGRADTQYF
TGTGCCAGTAGGCTAGCGGGGGGGCGCGCGGATACGCAGTATTTT
>TRBJ2-3|NA|TRBV7-2|NA
CASSLGATDTQYF
TGTGCCAGCAGCCTTGGGGCCACAGATACGCAGTATTTT